This T cell receptor (beta chain) was sequenced in a study of blood T cells in healthy people across ages. Across the whole study: Every two T cells gave about one barcoded beta molecule via template switching. Study-level findings and limits: Among long-lived donors, naive CD4+ cells were more numerous and diversity higher than in aged donors.

It was with a sample-barcoded 5' primer and a J-beta primer mix that a second PCR of roughly 6 to 12 cycles was run. TCRdb re-called the 5' RACE reads through MiXCR, storing one row per CDR3 protein. The sample has about 1,400,000 distinct CDR3 sequences; approximately 59% are singletons. V was trimmed by 5 bases and J by 5 bases, leaving 9 bases between them. Germline V gene lookup returns CDR1 MDHEN and CDR2 SYDVKM. The CDR3 has 12 amino acids. The count of this clonotype is one. Its antigen is unidentified. This sequence originates from a man younger than 35 in good health. The chain combines TRBV28 with TRBJ2-5; D is unresolved. The sample comprised blood. The CDR3 nucleotides read TGTGCCAGCAGTCATAGGTGGGAGACCCAGTACTTC. It codes for CASSHRWETQYF. Using reference TRBV28 and TRBJ2-5 for the parts outside the CDR3, the full variable domain is DVKVTQSSRYLVKRTGEKVFLECVQDMDHENMFWYRQDPGLGLRLIYFSYDVKMKEKGDIPEGYSVSREKKERFSLILESASTNQTSMYLCASSHRWETQYFGPGTRLLVL.